This T cell receptor beta chain was observed in a study of T-cell memory formation after mild COVID-19. TCRdb re-derived calls from the 5' RACE reads in MiXCR, one entry per CDR3 protein. Of approximately 340,000 distinct CDR3 sequences listed, 10% to 15% were seen once; the top ten hold about 22%. V lost 2 bases, J lost 1 base, and 7 bases lay in between. The germline CDR1 and CDR2 sequences are SGHTA and FQGNSA. This CDR3 is 14 amino acids long. This clonotype showed up many times. The specimen sequenced was PBMCs or a T cell subset sorted from them (not recorded which). The chain has TRBV7-2 and TRBJ2-3; D gene unclear. This TCR was sampled from a man between 18 and 29 years old who had mild COVID-19 (a few samples of this study predate the infection). Cell type and time point are not known. CDR3: CASSLLARTDTQYF. CDR3 DNA sequence: TGTGCCAGCAGCTTATTGGCACGCACAGATACGCAGTATTTT.